The clone carrying this TCR beta chain showed up just a few times. Its antigen remains unknown. The sample originates from a study of T cell responses to AZD1222 COVID-19 vaccine. Whole-study findings and limits: The donor cohort was predominantly white British with a female majority, and clonal diversity may have been underestimated.

Germline lookup yields CDR1 LNHDA and CDR2 SQIVND (reference sequence). This CDR3 has 15 amino acids. V lost 3 bases, J lost 3 bases, and 12 bases lay in between. Using immunoSEQ multiplex PCR, the repertoire was profiled, and TCRdb retains in-frame clones only, with some absent. Of roughly 130,000 clones in the sample, approximately 88% were seen once. The sequencing used peripheral blood, collected on day 0 of AZD1222 vaccination. The genes are TRBV19 and TRBJ1-5; D possibly corresponds to TRBD1 (6 bases). The TCR was taken from an adult in good health. The CDR3 sequence: CASSIGGVLNQPQHF. DNA of the CDR3: TGTGCCAGTAGTATTGGGGGCGTTCTCAATCAGCCCCAGCATTTT. The variable domain in full, completed from reference TRBV19 and TRBJ1-5, reads DGGITQSPKYLFRKEGQNVTLSCEQNLNHDAMYWYRQDPGQGLRLIYYSQIVNDFQKGDIAEGYSVSREKKESFPLTVTSAQKNPTAFYLCASSIGGVLNQPQHFGDGTRLSIL.